A single sample gave rise to the 6 T cell receptor beta chains below, sequenced in a study of T cell changes during pregnancy in multiple sclerosis. Profiling relied on immunoSEQ multiplex PCR, and the TCRdb table lists in-frame clones only, not all of them. The table records 76,000 or so clones, about 94% of them present only once. Sequencing used peripheral blood, obtained in the second trimester of pregnancy. The receptors were sampled from a female donor in good health, enrolled as a control in a pregnancy study.

This clone has just a few counts. The chain combines TRBV6-1 with TRBJ2-2; 10 nucleotides agree with TRBD1. Trimming cost V 7 bases and J 5 bases; bases outside gene matches: 4. The CDR3 is 14 residues long. Per germline, CDR1 MNHNS and CDR2 SASEGT. CDR3 sequence (DNA): TGTGCCAGCAAGTGGGGACAGGGGACCGGGGAGCTGTTTTTT. It codes for CASKWGQGTGELFF.

The chain is built from TRBV4-2 and TRBJ2-7, with D perhaps TRBD2 (5 bases). The germline V and J ends were trimmed by 1 base and 3 bases, with 10 bases remaining between them. The CDR3 consists of 14 residues. Germline CDR1 is LGHNA and CDR2 is YNFKEQ. The DNA of the CDR3 is TGTGCCAGCAGCCAAGGGAGGAAAGACTACGAGCAGTACTTC. Encoded protein: CASSQGRKDYEQYF.

The chain combines TRBV29-1 with TRBJ1-2, with 7 bases lining up with TRBD1. Per the germline V gene, CDR1 is SQVTM and CDR2 is ANQGSEA. V trimming: 0 bases; J trimming: 7 bases; junction bases outside the gene matches: 5. CDR3 length equals 13 residues. CDR3 coding DNA: TGCAGCGTTGAAGACTACAGGGGTAGTGGCTACACCTTC. Translated, it gives CSVEDYRGSGYTF. Drawing the rest from reference TRBV29-1 and TRBJ1-2, the complete variable domain is SAVISQKPSRDICQRGTSLTIQCQVDSQVTMMFWYRQQPGQSLTLIATANQGSEATYESGFVIDKFPISRPNLTFSTLTVSNMSPEDSSIYLCSVEDYRGSGYTFGSGTRLTVV.

This clone was counted once. This chain connects TRBV7-2 to TRBJ1-1; D may be TRBD1 (6 bases). From germline, CDR1 is SGHTA and CDR2 FQGNSA. CDR3 length equals 15 residues. V was trimmed by 1 base and J by 4 bases, leaving 13 bases between them. The DNA for the CDR3 is TGTGCCAGCAGCTTAGAGGGGGAGGGGAGCACTGAAGCTTTCTTT. It codes for CASSLEGEGSTEAFF.

About this clone itself: At one end, the junction sequence differs from germline, possibly due to a read error. This chain links TRBV7-7 with TRBJ1-4, with TRBD1 identical over 7 bases. The CDR3 runs 16 residues. Looked up from germline, CDR1 is SSHAT and CDR2 is FNYEAQ (reference sequence). CDR3 loop: CASSSGTDRRTGKLFF. Here the CDR3 DNA reads TGTGCTAGCAGCTCCGGGACAGACCGACGAACCGGAAAACTGTTTTTT.

This clone is a singleton in its sample. The chain joins TRBV7-3 to TRBJ2-3; tentatively, D is TRBD2 (6 bases). The CDR3 has 16 amino acids. Germline V gene lookup returns CDR1 SGHTA and CDR2 FQGTGA. The germline V and J ends were trimmed by 2 bases and 2 bases, with 14 bases remaining between them. As DNA, the CDR3 is TGTGCCAGCAGCTTAGGGGTTAGCGGTTACACAGATACGCAGTATTTT. This encodes CASSLGVSGYTDTQYF.